One sample yielded the 28 T cell receptor beta chains listed below, sequenced in a study of brain T cells in children with intractable seizures. Produced via immunoSEQ multiplex PCR; TCRdb's table is partial and in-frame only. The sample has tens of thousands of clones; 90% to 95% are singletons. This material consisted of peripheral blood, taken at surgery. Receptor source: a boy younger than two with tuberous sclerosis and intractable seizures.

This rearrangement joins TRBV19 to TRBJ1-3; D unresolved. The CDR3 length is 15 residues. V was cut by 7 bases and J by 0 bases, with 13 bases left in between. Looked up from germline, CDR1 is LNHDA and CDR2 is SQIVND (reference sequence). The CDR3 DNA is TGTGCCAGTAACCTCGACCGAAACTCTGGAAACACCATATATTTT. Protein sequence: CASNLDRNSGNTIYF.

The chain carries TRBV9 and TRBJ2-1, with D perhaps TRBD2 (5 bases). In germline, CDR1 is SGDLS, CDR2 YYNGEE. Trimming stripped 1 base from V and 5 bases from J, with 16 bases between. This CDR3 is built from 16 residues. The CDR3 region has the DNA TGTGCCAGCAGCGTATCCCGCACCCTAGCACACAATGAGCAGTTCTTC. Translation: CASSVSRTLAHNEQFF.

This clone is a singleton in its sample. This chain uses TRBV30 with TRBJ2-7; the D call may be TRBD1 or TRBD2 (5 bases each). The CDR3 loop spans 16 amino acids. V was trimmed by 2 bases and J by 2 bases, leaving 19 bases between them. CDR1 and CDR2 from the germline V gene are GTSNPN and SVGIG (reference sequence). The CDR3 DNA reads TGTGCCTGGAGTCCAATCTGGGTTCGGGACCCCTACGAGCAGTACTTC. This translates into CAWSPIWVRDPYEQYF.

The V and J genes are TRBV29-1 and TRBJ2-1, with D possibly matching TRBD2 (5 bases). CDR1 and CDR2 from the germline V gene are SQVTM and ANQGSEA. Trimming shortened V by 8 bases and J by 6 bases, and 20 bases separated the two germline ends. The CDR3 loop spans 14 amino acids. CDR3 sequence: CSPQSGIPSNEQFF. In nucleotides, the CDR3 is TGCAGCCCCCAATCCGGGATCCCAAGCAATGAGCAGTTCTTC.

This clone was observed once. The J gene is TRBJ2-3, the V gene TRBV27; D gene ambiguous. In germline, CDR1 is MNHEY, CDR2 SMNVEV (reference sequence). V was shortened by 2 bases and J by 0 bases, with 6 bases between the two germline ends. This CDR3 is built from 14 residues. The CDR3 region is CASSLAVSTDTQYF. CDR3 sequence (DNA): TGTGCCAGCAGTTTAGCGGTCAGCACAGATACGCAGTATTTT.

This clone was seen just once. The CDR3 reads CASSATGRENEQFF. DNA for the CDR3: TGTGCCAGCAGCGCGACCGGGAGGGAAAATGAGCAGTTCTTC. V and J are TRBV6-6 and TRBJ2-1, with 8 nucleotides matching TRBD2. Germline CDR1 and CDR2: MNHNY and SVGAGI (reference sequence). There are 14 residues in the CDR3. V was clipped by 6 bases and J by 7 bases; unmatched bases: 8.

This chain joins TRBV7-9 and TRBJ1-2, with a tentative D call TRBD1 (5 bases). CDR3 length: 13 amino acids. V shed 5 bases and J shed 5 bases, with 12 bases lying between them. In germline, CDR1 is SEHNR, CDR2 FQNEAQ (reference sequence). CDR3 in amino acids: CASSLGTEYGYTF. CDR3 DNA sequence: TGTGCCAGCAGCCTCGGGACGGAATATGGCTACACCTTC.

In nucleotides, the CDR3 is TGTGCCAGCAGCTCCCGGGACAGGGGCTACGAGCAGTACTTC. It yields the protein CASSSRDRGYEQYF. The rearrangement links TRBV4-2 to TRBJ2-7; 10 bases line up with TRBD1. Germline V gives CDR1 LGHNA, CDR2 YNFKEQ. The CDR3 totals 14 residues. Unmatched junction bases numbered 4, after V lost 5 bases and J lost 3 bases.

The chain is built from TRBV7-9 and TRBJ2-1; D ambiguous. The V end lost 6 bases, the J end lost 8 bases, and 14 bases lay between the germline ends. Germline CDR1 and CDR2: SEHNR and FQNEAQ (reference sequence). This CDR3 is 13 amino acids long. In DNA, the CDR3 is TGTGCCAGCAGAACACCCCCCTGGGATGAGCAGTTCTTC. Translating gives CASRTPPWDEQFF.

This chain joins TRBV2 and TRBJ2-1, with 12 bases aligning to TRBD2. The CDR3 sequence is 17 residues long. The trim removed 6 bases at V and 0 bases at J, leaving 6 bases unmatched. Looked up from germline, CDR1 is SNHLY and CDR2 is FYNNEI. The CDR3 spells CASRTLAGGYSYNEQFF. The CDR3 DNA reads as TGTGCCAGCAGAACACTAGCGGGGGGCTACTCCTACAATGAGCAGTTCTTC.

The chain uses TRBV4-1 and TRBJ2-7; 8 bases line up with TRBD2. Germline trimming cut 3 bases from V and 2 bases from J; bases unmatched to any gene: 3. The CDR3 length is 14 residues. The germline V gene encodes CDR1 MGHRA and CDR2 YSYEKL. CDR3 in amino acids: CASSQTGLAYEQYF. In DNA form, the CDR3 reads TGCGCCAGCAGCCAGACGGGACTAGCCTACGAGCAGTACTTC.

In DNA, the CDR3 is TGCGCCAGCAGCCTACGTTACAGCATGAACACTGAAGCTTTCTTT. It codes for CASSLRYSMNTEAFF. The chain uses TRBV5-1 and TRBJ1-1; no reliable D call. The CDR3 contains 15 residues. V lost 4 bases, J lost 0 bases, and 13 bases lay in between. CDR1 SGHRS and CDR2 YFSETQ come from the germline V gene.

V is TRBV15 and J is TRBJ1-2; TRBD1 agrees at 9 bases. CDR3 length: 17 amino acids. CDR1 LNHNV and CDR2 YYDKDF come from the germline V gene (reference sequence). Trimming at V came to 2 bases and at J to 4 bases, leaving 11 bases not matched to a gene. The CDR3 sequence: CATSRTATGGRVYGYTF. The DNA of the CDR3 is TGTGCCACCAGCAGAACCGCGACAGGGGGTAGAGTCTATGGCTACACCTTC.

The rearrangement links TRBV4-2 to TRBJ2-3; D may match TRBD1 or TRBD2 (5 bases each). Germline V gene data show CDR1 as LGHNA and CDR2 as YNFKEQ. The CDR3 totals 12 residues. V shed 4 bases and J shed 4 bases, with 6 bases lying between them. CDR3 residues: CASSRGADTQYF. The DNA for the CDR3 is TGTGCCAGCAGCCGAGGGGCAGATACGCAGTATTTT.

V is TRBV6-5 and J is TRBJ2-2, with D perhaps TRBD2 (5 bases). From germline, CDR1 is MNHEY and CDR2 SVGAGI. CDR3 length: 14 residues. V lost 6 bases to trimming and J lost 5 bases, with 13 bases between them. The CDR3, as DNA: TGTGCCAGCAGACTAGTAATAACGACCGGGGAGCTGTTTTTT. Translation gives CASRLVITTGELFF.

The chain uses TRBV5-1 and TRBJ2-7; tentatively, D is TRBD2 (7 bases). The CDR3 is 13 residues long. Per the germline V gene, CDR1 is SGHRS and CDR2 is YFSETQ. Trimming cost V 7 bases and J 2 bases, with 13 bases left between them. Here the CDR3 reads CASALGGAYEQYF. As DNA, the CDR3 is TGCGCCAGCGCCCTAGGGGGGGCCTACGAGCAGTACTTC.

The chain joins TRBV4-2 to TRBJ1-5; perhaps TRBD1 as D (5 bases). V was pared by 1 base and J by 6 bases, with 13 bases between. Germline-derived CDR1 and CDR2 are LGHNA and YNFKEQ. The CDR3 has 15 amino acids. CDR3 sequence (DNA): TGTGCCAGCAGCCAAGGGGGGATCTGGGGTCAGCCCCAGCATTTT. Amino acid sequence: CASSQGGIWGQPQHF.

V usage is TRBV4-1 and J usage is TRBJ1-4; 11 bases are a match to TRBD1. There are 15 residues in the CDR3. The germline gives CDR1 MGHRA, CDR2 YSYEKL. V lost 0 bases to trimming and J lost 8 bases; unmatched junction nucleotides: 2. The CDR3 DNA reads as TGCGCCAGCAGCCAAGATGGGACAGGGGGGGAAAAACTGTTTTTT. This encodes CASSQDGTGGEKLFF.

V usage is TRBV19 and J usage is TRBJ1-1; D might be TRBD1 (6 bases). With 1 base removed from V and 10 bases from J, the gap between germline ends came to 13 bases. This CDR3 is 13 amino acids long. Germline CDR1 is LNHDA and CDR2 is SQIVND (reference sequence). The CDR3 loop is CASSIGGGARAFF. In DNA, the CDR3 is TGTGCCAGTAGTATAGGAGGGGGGGCAAGAGCTTTCTTT.

V usage is TRBV6-5 and J usage is TRBJ1-6; D is undetermined. V was clipped by 7 bases and J by 4 bases, with 14 bases between them. The CDR3 spans 15 residues. The germline V gene encodes CDR1 MNHEY and CDR2 SVGAGI. CDR3 in DNA: TGTGCCAGCAAGCATTGGCAGCGATATAATTCACCCCTCCACTTT. Translated, it gives CASKHWQRYNSPLHF.

Here the CDR3 reads CASGLTVNYGYTF. As DNA, the CDR3 is TGTGCCAGCGGTTTGACCGTTAACTATGGCTACACCTTC. The chain uses TRBV6-5 and TRBJ1-2; D unclear. The ends were cut back, 8 bases at V and 1 base at J, with 11 bases in the middle. The CDR3 runs 13 residues. Germline V gene data show CDR1 as MNHEY and CDR2 as SVGAGI.

This chain joins TRBV9 and TRBJ2-2; D unclear. CDR3 length: 14 residues. Trimming took off 6 bases at V and 0 bases at J, with 9 bases between the two ends. Germline V gene sequence: CDR1 SGDLS, CDR2 YYNGEE. CDR3 nucleotide sequence: TGTGCCAGCACTGAGGACGCGAACACCGGGGAGCTGTTTTTT. Encoded protein: CASTEDANTGELFF.

Here the CDR3 reads CASSSASGMSREQFF. The CDR3, as DNA: TGTGCCAGCAGCTCGGCTAGCGGGATGTCCCGGGAGCAGTTCTTC. This chain uses TRBV11-2 with TRBJ2-1; the match to TRBD2 covers 9 bases. The V segment lost 4 bases and the J segment 10 bases; nucleotides outside the gene matches: 11. The germline V gene encodes CDR1 SGHAT and CDR2 FQNNGV. This CDR3 spans 15 amino acids. Combining the CDR3 with reference TRBV11-2 and TRBJ2-1 gives the whole variable domain EAGVAQSPRYKIIEKRQSVAFWCNPISGHATLYWYQQILGQGPKLLIQFQNNGVVDDSQLPKDRFSAERLKGVDSTLKIQPAKLEDSAVYLCASSSASGMSREQFFGPGTRLTVL.

The chain combines TRBV30 with TRBJ2-7; the match to TRBD2 covers 7 bases. Germline CDR1 reads GTSNPN; CDR2 reads SVGIG (reference sequence). The trim removed 1 base at V and 4 bases at J, leaving 7 bases unmatched. The CDR3 consists of 14 residues. CDR3 residues: CAWSGLGGRYEQYF. CDR3 bases: TGTGCCTGGAGTGGATTGGGGGGGAGGTACGAGCAGTACTTC.

The chain recombines TRBV6-5 with TRBJ2-5; 13 bases align to TRBD2. This CDR3 comprises 15 residues. Germline loops: CDR1 MNHEY, CDR2 SVGAGI. After removal of 6 bases from V and 1 base from J, the junction contained 2 bases not matched to a gene. CDR3 DNA: TGTGCCAGCAGGGGACTAGCGGGATTCCAAGAGACCCAGTACTTC. Protein sequence: CASRGLAGFQETQYF.

The rearrangement joins TRBV4-1 to TRBJ1-4, with a tentative D call TRBD1 (5 bases). V gave up 1 base and J gave up 5 bases, with 17 bases separating them. Germline assignment: CDR1 MGHRA and CDR2 YSYEKL. The CDR3 length is 17 residues. The CDR3 sequence: CASSQVGGPKVNEKLFF. DNA of the CDR3: TGCGCCAGCAGCCAAGTCGGGGGACCGAAGGTGAATGAAAAACTGTTTTTT.

The rearrangement joins TRBV7-9 to TRBJ1-1, with TRBD1 matching 12 bases. The CDR3 has 17 residues. V shed 6 bases and J 8 bases; nucleotides not matched to a gene: 16. Looked up from germline, CDR1 is SEHNR and CDR2 is FQNEAQ (reference sequence). Written as DNA, the CDR3 is TGTGCCAGCAGGCGGGGACAGGGGGCGGTGGAGGCGGAGGAAGCTTTCTTT. Its translation is CASRRGQGAVEAEEAFF.

This chain connects TRBV7-6 to TRBJ1-2; 7 bases agree with TRBD1. V shed 8 bases, J shed 3 bases, and the junction held 3 bases outside the gene matches. The CDR3 covers 12 residues. Looked up from germline, CDR1 is SGHVS and CDR2 is FNYEAQ. Here the CDR3 DNA reads TGTGCCAGCGGGGACAGACACTATGGCTACACCTTC. Its translation is CASGDRHYGYTF.